This is a list of T cell receptor beta chains from one sample in a study of blood T cell repertoires in COVID-19. Produced via immunoSEQ multiplex PCR; TCRdb's table is partial and in-frame only. The sample includes about 170,000 clones, roughly 90% of them seen just once. Material: peripheral blood. The receptors come from a man in his fifties with acute or convalescent COVID-19. The CDR3 runs from the conserved cysteine through the conserved F or W. The order of the fields is clone size, D gene, CDR3 length, J gene, V gene, CDR3 protein, CDR3 DNA. A D gene is named only where the DNA matches it firmly. Where a row states a size, it is once, few, many or the class of an expanded clone; other rows omit it.

NA,TRBD1,14,TRBJ1-2,TRBV5-1,CASSSMTGNYGYTF,TGCGCCAGCAGCTCAATGACAGGGAACTATGGCTACACCTTC
once,TRBD2,14,TRBJ2-1,TRBV29-1,CSVALAATYNEQFF,TGCAGCGTTGCACTAGCGGCAACCTACAATGAGCAGTTCTTC
NA,NA,14,TRBJ2-5,TRBV5-4,CASSTFTGEETQYF,TGTGCCAGCAGCACCTTTACCGGGGAGGAGACCCAGTACTTC
NA,NA,14,TRBJ2-1,TRBV2,CASFAGSSYNEQFF,TGTGCCAGTTTTGCCGGTAGCTCCTACAATGAGCAGTTCTTC
NA,NA,13,TRBJ1-5,TRBV6-2/TRBV6-3,CASSYSGDQPQHF,TGTGCCAGCAGTTACTCAGGGGATCAGCCCCAGCATTTT
NA,TRBD2,13,TRBJ2-2,TRBV27,CASSPGRVLELFF,TGTGCCAGCAGTCCCGGGAGGGTCTTGGAGCTGTTTTTT
NA,NA,14,TRBJ2-3,TRBV10-3,CAIRPTSGTDTQYF,TGTGCCATCAGACCTACAAGCGGCACAGATACGCAGTATTTT
NA,TRBD2,15,TRBJ2-3,TRBV18,CASSPISGISDTQYF,TGTGCCAGCTCACCCATTAGCGGGATATCGGATACGCAGTATTTT
NA,TRBD1,15,TRBJ1-1,TRBV9,CASSATGTGDTEAFF,TGTGCCAGCAGCGCTACCGGGACAGGGGACACTGAAGCTTTCTTT
NA,NA,15,TRBJ2-5,TRBV4-1,CASSQVLGRVETQYF,TGCGCCAGCAGCCAAGTTCTTGGGCGGGTGGAGACCCAGTACTTC
NA,NA,12,TRBJ1-3,TRBV9,CASSGESNTIYF,TGTGCCAGCAGCGGGGAGTCAAACACCATATATTTT
NA,NA,16,TRBJ2-3,TRBV6-1,CASSENPRGRTDTQYF,TGTGCCAGCAGTGAAAACCCCAGGGGACGCACAGATACGCAGTATTTT
NA,NA,14,TRBJ1-3,TRBV2,CASSVDLSGNTIYF,TGTGCCAGCAGTGTAGATCTTTCTGGAAACACCATATATTTT
NA,TRBD2,15,TRBJ2-2,TRBV7-9,CASSLASGIVGELFF,TGTGCCAGCAGCCTGGCTAGCGGGATAGTCGGGGAGCTGTTTTTT
NA,NA,12,TRBJ2-2,TRBV29-1,CSVAGDTGELFF,TGCAGCGTTGCAGGGGACACCGGGGAGCTGTTTTTT
NA,TRBD1,14,TRBJ1-2,TRBV7-2,CASTGQATNYGYTF,TGTGCCAGCACGGGACAGGCTACTAACTATGGCTACACCTTC
NA,TRBD2,15,TRBJ2-7,TRBV28,CASSSHGTSRYEQYF,TGTGCCAGCAGTTCCCATGGGACTAGCCGGTACGAGCAGTACTTC
NA,NA,15,TRBJ2-3,TRBV4-2,CASSQDYPMPDTQYF,TGTGCCAGCAGCCAAGACTACCCTATGCCAGATACGCAGTATTTT
NA,TRBD1,13,TRBJ2-5,TRBV12-3/TRBV12-4,CASSTGGGQTQYF,TGTGCCAGCAGTACAGGGGGCGGACAGACCCAGTACTTC
few,NA,16,TRBJ2-7,TRBV6-6,CASSRNRLYYSYEQYF,TGTGCCAGCAGTCGTAATCGACTCTATTACTCCTACGAGCAGTACTTC
NA,TRBD1,19,TRBJ2-3,TRBV9,CASSVDSRGTGRSTDTQYF,TGTGCCAGCAGCGTAGATTCGCGTGGGACAGGGAGAAGCACAGATACGCAGTATTTT
NA,NA,13,TRBJ1-2,TRBV7-9,CASRKDSSSGYTF,TGTGCCAGCAGGAAGGACAGTTCTAGTGGCTACACCTTC
NA,TRBD1,14,TRBJ1-5,TRBV19,CASSIPTGYQPQHF,TGTGCCAGTAGCATACCGACAGGGTATCAGCCCCAGCATTTT
NA,TRBD2,15,TRBJ2-1,TRBV3-1/TRBV3-2,CASSLSGSEYNEQFF,TGTGCCAGCAGCCTCAGCGGGAGTGAATACAATGAGCAGTTCTTC
NA,TRBD1,15,TRBJ2-3,TRBV10-3,CAISDQGAFTDTQYF,TGTGCCATCAGTGATCAGGGGGCGTTCACAGATACGCAGTATTTT
NA,NA,13,TRBJ1-2,TRBV30,CAWTDQGNYGYTF,TGTGCCTGGACAGATCAGGGTAACTATGGCTACACCTTC
NA,NA,15,TRBJ2-2,TRBV6-5,CASSPGAPRTGELFF,TGTGCCAGCAGTCCGGGAGCCCCGAGGACCGGGGAGCTGTTTTTT
NA,NA,14,TRBJ2-2,TRBV27,CASSFFGNTGELFF,TGTGCCAGCAGTTTCTTCGGGAACACCGGGGAGCTGTTTTTT